This T cell receptor beta chain was documented in a study of T cell repertoires in ileal Crohn's disease. Data came from immunoSEQ multiplex PCR; TCRdb stores just in-frame clones and leaves some out. The table lists roughly 16,000 clones, 85% to 95% of them singletons. Trimming cost V 0 bases and J 6 bases, with 14 bases left between them. Germline V lookup: CDR1 MGHRA, CDR2 YSYEKL. The CDR3 is 16 residues long. The receptor comes from an adult with Crohn's disease. Sequencing used ileal tissue. V is TRBV4-1 and J is TRBJ2-2, with D maybe TRBD2 (7 bases). CDR3 sequence reads: CASSQEGGGVAGELFF. The CDR3 nucleotides are TGCGCCAGCAGCCAAGAAGGGGGGGGAGTGGCCGGGGAGCTGTTTTTT.